This TCR beta chain was recovered during a study of untreated major depressive disorder. As to this clone: Antigen unknown.

The assay was immunoSEQ multiplex PCR, and TCRdb's table has in-frame clones only and misses some. The sample has 21,000 or so clones; roughly 91% are singletons. Controls scored 5 or less on a depressive symptom inventory and never had mood disorders. Roughly 30 ml of blood was drawn into EDTA tubes. The CDR3 has 14 amino acids. Germline loops: CDR1 SGHDT, CDR2 YYEEEE. V was cut by 3 bases and J by 0 bases, with 7 bases left in between. Whole-study results and caveats: TRBV05-01 (Vbeta 5.1) usage was higher in CD4+ T cells of depressed patients than controls.

The chain uses TRBV5-6 and TRBJ1-3; D is unclear. The source of this sequence is a man aged 25-40 years in good health. The sample consisted of CD4+ T cells from PBMCs. In DNA, the CDR3 is TGTGCCAGCAGCTCTCCGAGCTCTGGAAACACCATATATTTT. Amino acids: CASSSPSSGNTIYF.